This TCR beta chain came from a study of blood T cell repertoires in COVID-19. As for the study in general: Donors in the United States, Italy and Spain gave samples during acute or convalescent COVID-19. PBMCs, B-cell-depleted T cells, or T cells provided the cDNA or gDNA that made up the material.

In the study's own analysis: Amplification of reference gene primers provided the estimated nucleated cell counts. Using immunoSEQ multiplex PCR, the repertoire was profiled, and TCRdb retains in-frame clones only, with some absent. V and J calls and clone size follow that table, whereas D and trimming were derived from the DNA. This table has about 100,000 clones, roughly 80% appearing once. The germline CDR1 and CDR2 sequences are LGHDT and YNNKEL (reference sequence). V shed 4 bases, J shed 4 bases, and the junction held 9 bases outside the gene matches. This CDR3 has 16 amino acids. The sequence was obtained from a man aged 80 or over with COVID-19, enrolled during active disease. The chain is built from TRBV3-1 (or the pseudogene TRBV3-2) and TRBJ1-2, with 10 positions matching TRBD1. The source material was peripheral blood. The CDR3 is CASSRGGTGESYGYTF. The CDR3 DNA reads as TGTGCCAGCAGCCGAGGGGGGACAGGGGAAAGCTATGGCTACACCTTC.